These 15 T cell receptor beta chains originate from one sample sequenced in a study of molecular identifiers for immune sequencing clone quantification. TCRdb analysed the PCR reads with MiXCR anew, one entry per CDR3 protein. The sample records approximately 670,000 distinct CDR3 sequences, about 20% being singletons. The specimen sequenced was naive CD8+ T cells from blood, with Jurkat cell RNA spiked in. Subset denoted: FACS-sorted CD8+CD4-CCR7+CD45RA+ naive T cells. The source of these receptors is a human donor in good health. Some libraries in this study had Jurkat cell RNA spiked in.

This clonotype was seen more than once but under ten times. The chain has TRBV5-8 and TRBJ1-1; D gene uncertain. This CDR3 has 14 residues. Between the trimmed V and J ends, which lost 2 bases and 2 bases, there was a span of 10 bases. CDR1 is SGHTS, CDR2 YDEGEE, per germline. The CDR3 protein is CASSFRDRNTEAFF. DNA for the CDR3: TGTGCCAGCAGCTTTAGGGATCGAAACACTGAAGCTTTCTTT.

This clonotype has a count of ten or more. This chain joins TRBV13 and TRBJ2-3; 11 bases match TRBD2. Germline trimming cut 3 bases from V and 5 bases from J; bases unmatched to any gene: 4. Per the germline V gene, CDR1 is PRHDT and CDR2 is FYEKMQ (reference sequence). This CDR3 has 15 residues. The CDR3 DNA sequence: TGTGCCAGCAGCTTTACTAGCGGGGGAGAAGATACGCAGTATTTT. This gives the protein CASSFTSGGEDTQYF. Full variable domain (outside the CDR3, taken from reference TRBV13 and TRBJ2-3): AAGVIQSPRHLIKEKRETATLKCYPIPRHDTVYWYQQGPGQDPQFLISFYEKMQSDKGSIPDRFSAQQFSDYHSELNMSSLELGDSALYFCASSFTSGGEDTQYFGPGTRLTVL.

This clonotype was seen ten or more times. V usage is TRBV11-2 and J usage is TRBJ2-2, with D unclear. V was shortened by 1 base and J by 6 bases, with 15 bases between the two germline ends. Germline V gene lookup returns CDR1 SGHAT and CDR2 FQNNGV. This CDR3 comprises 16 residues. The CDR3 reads CASSLVLGSVSGELFF. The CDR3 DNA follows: TGTGCCAGCAGCTTAGTTCTGGGTTCGGTCTCCGGGGAGCTGTTTTTT.

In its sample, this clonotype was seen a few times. CDR3 in amino acids: CASSMSQSSYNEQFF. The CDR3, as DNA: TGTGCCAGTAGTATGAGCCAGAGCTCCTACAATGAGCAGTTCTTC. The chain links TRBV19 to TRBJ2-1, with unresolved D. V gave up 3 bases and J gave up 0 bases, with 9 bases separating them. The CDR3 loop spans 15 amino acids. Germline CDR1 and CDR2: LNHDA and SQIVND (reference sequence).

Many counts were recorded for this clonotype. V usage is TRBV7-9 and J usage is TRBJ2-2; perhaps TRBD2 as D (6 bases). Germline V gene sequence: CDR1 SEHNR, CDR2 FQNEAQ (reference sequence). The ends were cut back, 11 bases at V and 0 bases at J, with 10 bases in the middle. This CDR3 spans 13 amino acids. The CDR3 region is CARAGSNTGELFF. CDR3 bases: TGTGCCCGGGCGGGGTCGAACACCGGGGAGCTGTTTTTT.

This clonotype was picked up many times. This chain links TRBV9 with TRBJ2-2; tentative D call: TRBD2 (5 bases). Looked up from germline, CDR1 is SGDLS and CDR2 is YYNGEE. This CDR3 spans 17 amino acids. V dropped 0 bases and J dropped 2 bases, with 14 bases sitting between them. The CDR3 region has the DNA TGTGCCAGCAGCGTAGTAGTTTCGGGGATTAACACCGGGGAGCTGTTTTTT. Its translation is CASSVVVSGINTGELFF.

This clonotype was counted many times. The CDR3 DNA sequence: TGCGCCAGCAGCCAAGGCGAGCCAACCACAGATACGCAGTATTTT. Amino acids: CASSQGEPTTDTQYF. V usage is TRBV4-3 and J usage is TRBJ2-3; unclear D gene. The CDR3 has 15 amino acids. V lost 1 base, J lost 2 bases, and 10 bases lay in between. Per germline, CDR1 LGHNA and CDR2 YSLEER.

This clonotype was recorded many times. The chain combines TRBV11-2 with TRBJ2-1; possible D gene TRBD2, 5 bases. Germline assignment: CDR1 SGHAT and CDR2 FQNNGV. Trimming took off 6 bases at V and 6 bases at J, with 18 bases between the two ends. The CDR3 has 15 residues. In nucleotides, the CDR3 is TGTGCCAGCAGACCGGGGATTTTCGAGGGCAATGAGCAGTTCTTC. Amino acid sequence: CASRPGIFEGNEQFF.

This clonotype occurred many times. DNA for the CDR3: TGTGCCAGCAGCCACACGGAGCGAGACACCATATATTTT. Protein: CASSHTERDTIYF. J is TRBJ1-3 and V is TRBV7-9; D remains ambiguous. V was shortened by 5 bases and J by 8 bases, with 13 bases between the two germline ends. CDR1 and CDR2 from the germline V gene are SEHNR and FQNEAQ (reference sequence). The CDR3 is 13 amino acids.

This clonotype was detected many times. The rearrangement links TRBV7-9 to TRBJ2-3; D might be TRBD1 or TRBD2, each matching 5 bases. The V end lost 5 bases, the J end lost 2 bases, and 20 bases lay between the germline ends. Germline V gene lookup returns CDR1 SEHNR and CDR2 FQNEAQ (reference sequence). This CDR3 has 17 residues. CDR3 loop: CASSLTPSGPSTDTQYF. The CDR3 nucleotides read TGTGCCAGCAGCCTCACCCCATCGGGACCCTCCACAGATACGCAGTATTTT.

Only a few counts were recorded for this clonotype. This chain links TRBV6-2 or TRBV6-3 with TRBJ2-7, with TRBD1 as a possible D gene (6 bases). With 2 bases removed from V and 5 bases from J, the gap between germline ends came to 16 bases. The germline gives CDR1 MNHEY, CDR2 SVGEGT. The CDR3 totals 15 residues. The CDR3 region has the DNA TGTGCCAGCAGTTACGGGACAAGGACGATAAACGAGCAGTACTTC. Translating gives CASSYGTRTINEQYF.

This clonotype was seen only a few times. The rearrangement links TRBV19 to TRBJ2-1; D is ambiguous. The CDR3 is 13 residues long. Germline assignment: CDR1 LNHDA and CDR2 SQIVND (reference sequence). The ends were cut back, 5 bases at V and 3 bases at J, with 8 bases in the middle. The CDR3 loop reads CASSPTLYNEQFF. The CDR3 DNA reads TGTGCCAGTAGTCCGACCCTCTACAATGAGCAGTTCTTC.

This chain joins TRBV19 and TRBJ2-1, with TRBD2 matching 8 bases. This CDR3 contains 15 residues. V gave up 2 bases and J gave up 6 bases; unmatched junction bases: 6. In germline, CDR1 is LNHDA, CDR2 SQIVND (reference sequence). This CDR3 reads CASSILLADCNEQFF. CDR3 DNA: TGTGCCAGTAGTATACTACTAGCGGACTGCAATGAGCAGTTCTTC.

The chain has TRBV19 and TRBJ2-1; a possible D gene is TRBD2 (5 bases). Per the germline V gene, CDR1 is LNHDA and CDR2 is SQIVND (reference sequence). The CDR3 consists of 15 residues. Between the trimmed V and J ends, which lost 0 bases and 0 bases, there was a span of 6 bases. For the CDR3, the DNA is TGTGCCAGTAGTATAGAGGGGAGCTCCTACAATGAGCAGTTCTTC. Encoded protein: CASSIEGSSYNEQFF. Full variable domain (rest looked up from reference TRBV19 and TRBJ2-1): DGGITQSPKYLFRKEGQNVTLSCEQNLNHDAMYWYRQDPGQGLRLIYYSQIVNDFQKGDIAEGYSVSREKKESFPLTVTSAQKNPTAFYLCASSIEGSSYNEQFFGPGTRLTVL.

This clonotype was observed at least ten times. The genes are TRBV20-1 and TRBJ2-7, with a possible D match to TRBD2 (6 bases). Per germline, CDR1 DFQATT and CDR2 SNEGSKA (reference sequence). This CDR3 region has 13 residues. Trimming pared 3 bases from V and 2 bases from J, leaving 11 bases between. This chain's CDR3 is CSASDGSTYEQYF. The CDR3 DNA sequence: TGCAGTGCTAGTGACGGGAGCACCTACGAGCAGTACTTC.